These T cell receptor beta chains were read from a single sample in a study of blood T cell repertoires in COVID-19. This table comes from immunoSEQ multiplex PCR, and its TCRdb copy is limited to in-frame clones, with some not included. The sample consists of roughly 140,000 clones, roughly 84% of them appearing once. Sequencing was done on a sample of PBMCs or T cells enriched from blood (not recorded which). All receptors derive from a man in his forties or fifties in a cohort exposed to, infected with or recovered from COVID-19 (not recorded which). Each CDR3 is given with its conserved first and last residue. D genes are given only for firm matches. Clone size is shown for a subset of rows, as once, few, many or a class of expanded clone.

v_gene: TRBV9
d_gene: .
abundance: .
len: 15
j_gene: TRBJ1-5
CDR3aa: CASSVEGVSNQPQHF
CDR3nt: TGTGCCAGCAGCGTAGAGGGGGTGAGCAATCAGCCCCAGCATTTT

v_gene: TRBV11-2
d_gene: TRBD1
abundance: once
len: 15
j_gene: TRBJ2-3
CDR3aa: CASSVHRGPTDTQYF
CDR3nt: TGTGCCAGCAGCGTACACAGGGGCCCCACAGATACGCAGTATTTT

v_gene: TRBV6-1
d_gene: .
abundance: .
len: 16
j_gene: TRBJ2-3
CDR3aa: CASSEESGGVTDTQYF
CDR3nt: TGTGCCAGCAGTGAAGAAAGTGGAGGAGTAACAGATACGCAGTATTTT

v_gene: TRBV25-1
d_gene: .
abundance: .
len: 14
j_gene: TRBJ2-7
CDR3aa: CASSELTGTYEQYF
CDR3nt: TGTGCCAGCAGTGAATTAACAGGGACCTACGAGCAGTACTTC

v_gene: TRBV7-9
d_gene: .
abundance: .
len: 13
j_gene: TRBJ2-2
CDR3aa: CASSRSGTGELFF
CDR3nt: TGTGCCAGCAGCAGGAGCGGGACCGGGGAGCTGTTTTTT

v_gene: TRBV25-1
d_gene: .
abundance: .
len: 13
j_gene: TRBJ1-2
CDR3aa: CASSASEYYGYTF
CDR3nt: TGTGCCAGCAGTGCGTCAGAATACTATGGCTACACCTTC

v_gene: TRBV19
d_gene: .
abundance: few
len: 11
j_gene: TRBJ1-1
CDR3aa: CASSILTEAFF
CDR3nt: TGTGCCAGTAGTATACTCACTGAAGCTTTCTTT

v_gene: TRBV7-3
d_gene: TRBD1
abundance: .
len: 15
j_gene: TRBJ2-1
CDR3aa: CASSLDRATYNEQFF
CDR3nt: TGTGCCAGCAGCTTAGACAGGGCCACCTACAATGAGCAGTTCTTC

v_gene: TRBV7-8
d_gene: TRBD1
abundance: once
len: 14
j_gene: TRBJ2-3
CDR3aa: CASTRTGPTDTQYF
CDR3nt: TGTGCCAGCACACGGACAGGGCCTACAGATACGCAGTATTTT

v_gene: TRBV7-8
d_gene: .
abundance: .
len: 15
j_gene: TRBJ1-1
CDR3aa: CASSGTGHPDTEAFF
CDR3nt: TGTGCCAGCAGCGGAACGGGACATCCCGACACTGAAGCTTTCTTT

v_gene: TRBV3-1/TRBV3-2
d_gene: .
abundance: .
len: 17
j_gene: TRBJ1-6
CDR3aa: CASSQGGGSGNNSPLHF
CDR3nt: TGTGCCAGCAGCCAAGGCGGGGGATCGGGGAATAATTCACCCCTCCACTTT

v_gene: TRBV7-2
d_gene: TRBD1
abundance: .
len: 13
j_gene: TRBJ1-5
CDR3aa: CASSDRVNQPQHF
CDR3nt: TGTGCCAGCAGTGACAGGGTCAATCAGCCCCAGCATTTT

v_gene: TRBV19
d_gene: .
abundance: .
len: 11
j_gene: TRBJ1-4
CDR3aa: CARRLGQKLFF
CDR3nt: TGTGCCAGGAGGCTAGGACAGAAACTGTTTTTT

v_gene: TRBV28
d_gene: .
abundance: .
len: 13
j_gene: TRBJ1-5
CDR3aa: CASSDNDSQPQHF
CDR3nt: TGTGCCAGCAGTGATAATGACAGTCAGCCCCAGCATTTT

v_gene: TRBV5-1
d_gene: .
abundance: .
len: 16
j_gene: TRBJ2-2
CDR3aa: CASSLELTVNTGELFF
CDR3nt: TGCGCCAGCAGCTTGGAATTGACAGTGAACACCGGGGAGCTGTTTTTT

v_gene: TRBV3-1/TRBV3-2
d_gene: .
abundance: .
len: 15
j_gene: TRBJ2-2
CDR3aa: CASSQGALDTGELFF
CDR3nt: TGTGCCAGCAGCCAGGGGGCTCTAGACACCGGGGAGCTGTTTTTT

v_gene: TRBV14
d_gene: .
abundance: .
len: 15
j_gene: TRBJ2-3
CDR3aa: CASSHYDLVTDTQYF
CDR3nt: TGTGCCAGCAGCCACTATGATTTGGTCACAGATACGCAGTATTTT

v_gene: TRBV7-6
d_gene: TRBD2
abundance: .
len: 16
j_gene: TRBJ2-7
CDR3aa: CASSLEQRGGSYEQYF
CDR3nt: TGTGCCAGCAGCTTAGAGCAGCGGGGGGGCTCCTACGAGCAGTACTTC

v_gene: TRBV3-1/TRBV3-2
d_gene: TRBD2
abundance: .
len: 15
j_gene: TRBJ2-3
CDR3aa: CASSQEGLAGDTQYF
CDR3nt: TGTGCCAGCAGCCAAGAGGGACTAGCAGGAGATACGCAGTATTTT

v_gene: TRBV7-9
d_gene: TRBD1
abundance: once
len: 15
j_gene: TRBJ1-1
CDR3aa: CASSTGQGATAEAFF
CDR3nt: TGTGCCAGCAGCACTGGACAGGGGGCGACGGCGGAAGCTTTCTTT

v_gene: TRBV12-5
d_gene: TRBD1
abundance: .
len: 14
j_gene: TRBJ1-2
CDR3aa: CASGRDRYYYGYTF
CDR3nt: TGTGCTAGTGGCCGGGACAGGTATTACTATGGCTACACCTTC

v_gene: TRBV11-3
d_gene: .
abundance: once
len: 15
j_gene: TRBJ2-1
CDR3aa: CASSFTGEPYNEQFF
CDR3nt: TGTGCCAGCAGCTTTACGGGAGAACCCTACAATGAGCAGTTCTTC

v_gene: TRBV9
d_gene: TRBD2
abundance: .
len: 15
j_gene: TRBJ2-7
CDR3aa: CASSLSSGGAYEQYF
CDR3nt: TGTGCCAGCAGCCTTAGTAGCGGGGGGGCCTACGAGCAGTACTTC